The present T cell receptor (beta chain) was sequenced within a study of blood T cell repertoires in COVID-19. The overall study: Italy, Spain and the United States were the sources of the convalescent and acute COVID-19 samples. From T cells, B-cell-depleted T cells, or PBMCs came the material, which was cDNA or gDNA.

Trimming left V 4 bases short and J 4 bases short, with 19 bases between. The germline CDR1 and CDR2 sequences are MNHNY and SVGAGI (reference sequence). There are 16 residues in the CDR3. Assay: immunoSEQ multiplex PCR; the TCRdb copy retains only in-frame clones and omits some. The sample lists approximately 190,000 clones, around 83% occurring once. This clonotype originated in a woman in her 40s with acute or convalescent COVID-19. The chain has TRBV6-6 and TRBJ1-2; the D gene is possibly TRBD1 (6 bases). The sequenced material came from peripheral blood. The CDR3 nucleotides are TGTGCCAGCAGTTTCACCAAGGACAGCTCCTCCTATGGCTACACCTTC. As protein: CASSFTKDSSSYGYTF.